The following is a TCR beta chain sequence with its context. This record comes from a study of cytomegalovirus exposure and HLA in healthy donors. The overall study: An early release of data contained roughly 86 million unique TCRs, which came from HLA-typed donors.

The PCR had 60 Vbeta and 13 Jbeta primers. Sequenced by immunoSEQ multiplex PCR; TCRdb stores in-frame clones only, minus some. The table records 70,000 to 90,000 clones, more than 55% of them present only once. Germline loops: CDR1 SGHTA, CDR2 FQGNSA. CDR3 length: 14 amino acids. V lost 1 base, J lost 5 bases, and 11 bases lay in between. V is TRBV7-2 and J is TRBJ2-5; possible D gene TRBD2, 5 bases. The receptor was derived from a man between 60 and 75 years old in good health and CMV-seropositive. The specimen was PBMCs. The CDR3 here is CASSLGREMETQYF. The CDR3 region has the DNA TGTGCCAGCAGCTTAGGTAGGGAGATGGAGACCCAGTACTTC.